This T cell receptor beta chain was documented in a study of patients and donors after allogeneic stem cell transplantation (dated by TCRdb to about 2020). The CDR3 goes from the cysteine to the phenylalanine over 13 residues. Only the CDR3 portion is preserved as DNA: 39 bases, with reading frame beginning at the first base. As encoded in the germline V gene (reference sequence), CDR1 is LGHDT while CDR2 is YNNKEL. At the junction V is shortened by 3 bases and J by 8 bases, with 13 bases in between. The library came from RT-PCR. The sample was run on a NextSeq 550. Clones were called with MiXCR by TCRdb after fastp trimmed the public reads at Q25, and only in-frame beta chains were retained. Identical CDR3 protein sequences are pooled into one entry, listed with their most common genes and DNA. The sample contains approximately 140,000 distinct CDR3 sequences, approximately 37% of them found a single time. About 50% of the sample is in the top ten clones.

This clonotype has a handful of counts. Its recognized antigen is unknown. It has no much larger one-base neighbor in the sample; base qualities were not kept. Here the chain combines TRBV3-1 and TRBJ1-2; the D gene is not confidently resolved. This receptor was obtained from a human donor who was either an allogeneic HSCT recipient or a stem cell or donor lymphocyte infusion donor (not recorded which). It is not recorded whose cells these are; they may come from a transplant donor. Material for sequencing was blood, either unsorted or a sorted T cell fraction (not recorded which). The DNA reads as follows: TGTGCCAGCAGCCAGGAAAGGGTCCGCGGCTACACCTTC. This yields the protein CASSQERVRGYTF.